This record concerns one T cell receptor beta chain sequence. Systemic immunosuppression or autoimmune disease history was grounds to exclude patients. Looked up from germline, CDR1 is GTSNPN and CDR2 is SVGIG (reference sequence). Trimming left V 2 bases short and J 2 bases short, with 20 bases between. CDR3 size: 17 residues. Produced via immunoSEQ multiplex PCR; TCRdb's table is partial and in-frame only. The repertoire holds tens of thousands of clones, with 75% to 85% as singletons. This sample was taken from a study of OX40 agonist ivuxolimab in advanced cancers. Study information: Three patients responded partially, comprising one with hepatocellular carcinoma and two with cutaneous melanoma.

The sample here was CD4+ or CD8+ T cells sorted from blood, taken in a trial of the OX40 agonist ivuxolimab. J is TRBJ2-3 and V is TRBV30; D is possibly TRBD1 (6 bases). This TCR was recovered from an adult with an advanced solid tumor such as melanoma, head and neck, liver or kidney cancer. The CDR3 protein is CAWSRETGLGLTDTQYF. DNA of the CDR3: TGTGCCTGGAGTCGAGAGACAGGCCTTGGACTCACAGATACGCAGTATTTT.